The 2 T cell receptor beta chains listed next were all sequenced from one sample in a study of early T cells in non-severe SARS-CoV-2 infection. A single record per CDR3 protein comes from TCRdb applying MiXCR to the 5' RACE reads. The sample contains 27,000 or so distinct CDR3 sequences, roughly 3% of which appear only once. The specimen sequenced was whole blood. These receptors came from an adult who was a healthcare worker with PCR-confirmed SARS-CoV-2 infection or an uninfected control (not recorded which).

This clonotype was counted at least ten times. The chain uses TRBV21-1 and TRBJ2-1; the table gives TRBD2 as D, unverified against the DNA. TRBV21-1 is a listed pseudogene. The CDR3 runs 15 residues. The CDR3 spells CASTLYGAGDALGFF. The CDR3, as DNA: TGTGCCAGCACCCTTTATGGAGCGGGGGACGCACTGGGGTTCTTC.

The chain links TRBV6-5 to TRBJ2-5, with 8 nucleotides matching TRBD2. The germline gives CDR1 MNHEY, CDR2 SVGAGI. V shed 6 bases, J shed 5 bases, and the junction held 11 bases outside the gene matches. This CDR3 spans 15 amino acids. The CDR3 region has the DNA TGTGCCAGCAGCGATTACGGGGGGGCGCGGGAGACCCAGTACTTC. Amino acid sequence: CASSDYGGARETQYF.